This T cell receptor (beta chain) was identified in a study of beta chain features in type 1 diabetes. Study-wide results and limits: Among all four CD4+ subsets, Type 1 diabetes patients had TCRB CDR3s that were moderately but significantly shorter.

As every portion of the isolated RNA was reverse transcribed, the sequencing read expressed TCRB transcripts. Measured with immunoSEQ multiplex PCR; TCRdb has only the in-frame clones, and not every one. The sample includes 600,000 or so clones, around 15% seen only once; the top ten take 0.04%. This clone was detected a few times. The antigen is not known. The CDR3 totals 12 residues. Looked up from germline, CDR1 is SNHLY and CDR2 is FYNNEI. Trimming shortened V by 3 bases and J by 6 bases, and 6 bases separated the two germline ends. V is TRBV2 and J is TRBJ2-1; a possible D gene is TRBD1 (5 bases). Input material: naive CD4+ T cells from blood. The receptor was derived from a man between 18 and 29 years old with type 1 diabetes. The CDR3 nucleotides read TGTGCCAGCAGTGATGACAGCAATGAGCAGTTCTTC. Translating it yields CASSDDSNEQFF.